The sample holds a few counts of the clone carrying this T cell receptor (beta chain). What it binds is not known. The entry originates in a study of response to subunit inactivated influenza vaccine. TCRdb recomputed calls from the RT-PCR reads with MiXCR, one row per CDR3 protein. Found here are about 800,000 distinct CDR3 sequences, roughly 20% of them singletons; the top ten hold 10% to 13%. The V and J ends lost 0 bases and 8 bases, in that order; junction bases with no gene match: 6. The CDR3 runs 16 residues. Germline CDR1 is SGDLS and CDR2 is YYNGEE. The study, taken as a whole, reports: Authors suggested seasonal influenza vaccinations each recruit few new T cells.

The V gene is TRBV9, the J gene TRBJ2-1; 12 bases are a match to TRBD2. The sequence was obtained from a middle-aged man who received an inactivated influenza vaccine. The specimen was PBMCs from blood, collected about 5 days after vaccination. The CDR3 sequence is CASSVATTSGGYEQFF. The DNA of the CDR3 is TGTGCCAGCAGCGTAGCTACGACTAGCGGGGGCTATGAGCAGTTCTTC. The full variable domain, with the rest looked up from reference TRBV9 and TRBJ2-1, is DSGVTQTPKHLITATGQRVTLRCSPRSGDLSVYWYQQSLDQGLQFLIQYYNGEERAKGNILERFSAQQFPDLHSELNLSSLELGDSALYFCASSVATTSGGYEQFFGPGTRLTVL.